Listed below are T cell receptor beta chains from one sample, sequenced in a study of vaccination and CD4 T cells after COVID-19. TCRdb reprocessed the PCR reads via MiXCR and lists one record per CDR3 protein. The sample has about 15,000 distinct CDR3 sequences, about 70% seen once. Specimen: CD4+ T cells from blood, collected after SARS-CoV-2 vaccination. These receptor sequences come from a human donor who had recovered from COVID-19. Each CDR3 is given without its conserved first and last residue. The order of the fields is V gene, clone size, D gene, J gene, CDR3 protein. A D gene is named only where the DNA matches it firmly. Expanded clones get a size class; other rows say once, few or many, or leave the size out.

TRBV28	-	TRBD2	TRBJ2-1	ATGTSGRYNEQF
TRBV7-2	few	TRBD2	TRBJ2-3	ASTVAGGTDTQY
TRBV6-2/TRBV6-3	-	-	TRBJ1-1	ASSYSNAGYTEAF
TRBV20-1	-	-	TRBJ2-4	SARNLRGELANIQY
TRBV20-1	-	-	TRBJ1-2	SARDTFLLNYGYT
TRBV2	few	TRBD2	TRBJ2-1	ASSDSGSSYNEQF
TRBV6-2/TRBV6-3	-	TRBD2	TRBJ2-2	ASKLAGVTGELF
TRBV5-1	-	TRBD1	TRBJ1-2	ASSLQGARYGYT
TRBV6-5	-	-	TRBJ1-5	ASSYMGQGDQPQH
TRBV6-5	-	-	TRBJ1-6	ASSYSIPGQINSPLH
TRBV7-9	-	-	TRBJ2-3	ASSPRGTDTQY
TRBV15	-	TRBD1	TRBJ2-5	ATSRKTGAQETQY
TRBV25-1	once	-	TRBJ2-3	ASSVEDTQY
TRBV20-1	-	TRBD2	TRBJ2-3	SARTSGRGADTQY
TRBV7-8	-	-	TRBJ2-5	ASSLAAGTETQY
TRBV6-5	-	-	TRBJ2-7	ASRRSGDYEQY
TRBV21-1	-	-	TRBJ2-7	ASSKHSYEQY
TRBV11-2	-	-	TRBJ1-4	ASSLRAGTWDEKLF
TRBV15	-	TRBD2	TRBJ2-4	ATSGGRVSGRTAKNIQY
TRBV6-1	few	-	TRBJ2-5	ASSQDRETETQY
TRBV7-2	-	-	TRBJ1-2	ASSLATPGQTNYGYT
TRBV29-1	-	-	TRBJ2-1	SVEDFRDSNNEQF
TRBV20-1	-	-	TRBJ1-5	SASGGGTNQPQH
TRBV11-3	-	-	TRBJ2-5	ASSFGAGQETQY
TRBV27	few	-	TRBJ2-7	ASSLRGYHEQY
TRBV10-2	-	-	TRBJ1-2	ASSELGQGPPYGYT